This T cell receptor (beta chain) comes out of a study of Graves' ophthalmopathy and Graves' hyperthyroidism. Turning to the study itself: Peripheral blood was gathered at the point of initial diagnosis, before any treatment started. Findings and limits, study-wide: With a specificity of about 73% and a sensitivity of 70% to 71%, the model predicted ophthalmopathy progression. Discrimination between ophthalmopathy and stable hyperthyroidism by a 13-signature model showed about 86% sensitivity and 75% to 84% specificity.

Transcripts of RNA were the source for amplifying TCR beta CDR3 regions. The workflow started with a first-round RT-PCR run with HTBI primers and then moved on to a second-round multiplex PCR. Each CDR3 protein gets one entry after TCRdb re-called the multiplex PCR reads with MiXCR. The table lists about 640,000 distinct CDR3 sequences, under 50% of them singletons. Germline lookup yields CDR1 SGHRS and CDR2 YFSETQ. The CDR3 is made up of 14 amino acids. V lost 0 bases to trimming and J lost 3 bases, with 10 bases between them. This clonotype has at least ten counts. What it recognizes is unknown. The V gene is TRBV5-1, the J gene TRBJ2-7; D gene uncertain. Input material: peripheral blood. The clonotype originates from an adult man with Graves' ophthalmopathy. CDR3 sequence reads: CASSLGQSVYEQYF. The CDR3 DNA is TGCGCCAGCAGCTTGGGCCAGTCGGTCTACGAGCAGTACTTC.